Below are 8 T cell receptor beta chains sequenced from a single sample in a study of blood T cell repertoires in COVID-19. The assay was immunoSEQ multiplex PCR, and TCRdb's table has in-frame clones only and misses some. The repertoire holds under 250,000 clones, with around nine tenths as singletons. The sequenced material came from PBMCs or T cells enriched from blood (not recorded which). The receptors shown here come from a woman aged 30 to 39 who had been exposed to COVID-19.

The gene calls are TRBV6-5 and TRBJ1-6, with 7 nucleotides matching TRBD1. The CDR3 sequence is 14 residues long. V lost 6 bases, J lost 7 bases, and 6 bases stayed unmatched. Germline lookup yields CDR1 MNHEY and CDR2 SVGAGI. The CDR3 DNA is TGTGCCAGCAGGGACAGGTGGCGGAATTCACCCCTCCACTTT. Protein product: CASRDRWRNSPLHF.

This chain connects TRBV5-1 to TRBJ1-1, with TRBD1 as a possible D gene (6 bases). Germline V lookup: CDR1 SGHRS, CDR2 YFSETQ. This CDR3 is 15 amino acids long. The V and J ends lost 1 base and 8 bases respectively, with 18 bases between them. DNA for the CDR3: TGCGCCAGCAGCTTGTTGGCTTCAGGGGCAGCCGAAGCTTTCTTT. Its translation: CASSLLASGAAEAFF.

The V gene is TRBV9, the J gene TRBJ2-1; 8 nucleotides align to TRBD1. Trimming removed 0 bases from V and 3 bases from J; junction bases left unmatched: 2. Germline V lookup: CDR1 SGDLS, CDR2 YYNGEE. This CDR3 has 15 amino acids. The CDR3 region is CASSVDRGDYNEQFF. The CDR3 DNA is TGTGCCAGCAGCGTAGACAGGGGGGACTACAATGAGCAGTTCTTC.

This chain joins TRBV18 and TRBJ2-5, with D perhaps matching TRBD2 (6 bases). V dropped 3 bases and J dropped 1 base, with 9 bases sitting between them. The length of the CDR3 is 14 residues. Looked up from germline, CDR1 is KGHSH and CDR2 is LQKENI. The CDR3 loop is CASSPAGTQETQYF. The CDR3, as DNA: TGTGCCAGCTCACCGGCGGGAACCCAAGAGACCCAGTACTTC. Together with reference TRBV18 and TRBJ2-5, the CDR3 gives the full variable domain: NAGVMQNPRHLVRRRGQEARLRCSPMKGHSHVYWYRQLPEEGLKFMVYLQKENIIDESGMPKERFSAEFPKEGPSILRIQQVVRGDSAAYFCASSPAGTQETQYFGPGTRLLVL.

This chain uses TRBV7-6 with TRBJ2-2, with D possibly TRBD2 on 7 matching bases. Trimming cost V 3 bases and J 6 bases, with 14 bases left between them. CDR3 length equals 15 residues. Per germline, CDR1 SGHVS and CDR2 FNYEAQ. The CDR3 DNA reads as TGTGCCAGCAGCTTGCACAGGGAGGGGGCCGGGGAGCTGTTTTTT. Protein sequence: CASSLHREGAGELFF.

CDR3 amino acids: CASSPGVDYGYTF. The CDR3 bases are TGTGCCAGCTCACCAGGAGTGGACTATGGCTACACCTTC. The genes are TRBV18 and TRBJ1-2, with no clear D. Trimming stripped 2 bases from V and 3 bases from J, with 7 bases between. CDR1 KGHSH and CDR2 LQKENI come from the germline V gene. The CDR3 has 13 amino acids. Full variable domain (missing parts from reference TRBV18 and TRBJ1-2): NAGVMQNPRHLVRRRGQEARLRCSPMKGHSHVYWYRQLPEEGLKFMVYLQKENIIDESGMPKERFSAEFPKEGPSILRIQQVVRGDSAAYFCASSPGVDYGYTFGSGTRLTVV.

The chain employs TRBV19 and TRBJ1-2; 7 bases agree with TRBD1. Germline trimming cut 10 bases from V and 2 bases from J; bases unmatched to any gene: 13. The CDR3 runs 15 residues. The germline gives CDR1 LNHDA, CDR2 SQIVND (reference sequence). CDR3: CATHARGSSNYGYTF. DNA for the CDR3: TGTGCCACCCATGCCAGGGGGTCCTCAAACTATGGCTACACCTTC.

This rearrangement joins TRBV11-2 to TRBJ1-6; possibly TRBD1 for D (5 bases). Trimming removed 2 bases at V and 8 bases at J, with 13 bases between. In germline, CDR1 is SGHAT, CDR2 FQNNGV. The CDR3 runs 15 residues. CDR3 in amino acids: CASSLITGSYSPLHF. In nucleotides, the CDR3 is TGTGCCAGCAGCTTAATTACAGGTTCCTATTCACCCCTCCACTTT.